The clone carrying this T cell receptor beta chain came up many times. A clone one base away is much larger, so this may be a read error. It was from about 10 ml of fresh peripheral blood that the PBMCs came. This entry belongs to a study of Graves' ophthalmopathy and Graves' hyperthyroidism. Amplification of the TCR beta CDR3 regions used RNA transcripts (as template). Amplification began with first-round RT-PCR using HTBI primers, then second-round multiplex PCR was performed. TCRdb reprocessed the multiplex PCR reads with MiXCR, giving one entry per CDR3 protein. The sample shows about 160,000 distinct CDR3 sequences, more than 30% of them seen only once. V was cut by 5 bases and J by 7 bases, with 8 bases left in between. CDR1 is MNHEY and CDR2 is SVGEGT in the germline V gene. The CDR3 runs to 11 residues.

The source material was peripheral blood. The sequence was collected from a woman aged 40-49 years with Graves' ophthalmopathy. This chain joins TRBV6-2 or TRBV6-3 and TRBJ2-5; D gene unclear. In DNA form, the CDR3 reads TGTGCCAGCAGTACGGTGGGGACCCAGTACTTC. This codes for CASSTVGTQYF.